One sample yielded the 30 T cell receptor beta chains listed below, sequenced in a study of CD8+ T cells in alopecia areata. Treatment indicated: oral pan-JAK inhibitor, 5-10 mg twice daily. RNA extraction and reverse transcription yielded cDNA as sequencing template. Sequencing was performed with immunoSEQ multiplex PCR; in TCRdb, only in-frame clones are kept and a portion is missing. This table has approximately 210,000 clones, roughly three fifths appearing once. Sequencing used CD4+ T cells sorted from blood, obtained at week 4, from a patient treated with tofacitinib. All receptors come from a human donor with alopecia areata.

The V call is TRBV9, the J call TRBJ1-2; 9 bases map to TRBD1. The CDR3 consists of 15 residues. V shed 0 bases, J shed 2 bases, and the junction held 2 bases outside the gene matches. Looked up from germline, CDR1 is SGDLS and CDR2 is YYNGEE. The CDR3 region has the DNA TGTGCCAGCAGCGTAGACGGGACAGGGAACTATGGCTACACCTTC. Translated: CASSVDGTGNYGYTF.

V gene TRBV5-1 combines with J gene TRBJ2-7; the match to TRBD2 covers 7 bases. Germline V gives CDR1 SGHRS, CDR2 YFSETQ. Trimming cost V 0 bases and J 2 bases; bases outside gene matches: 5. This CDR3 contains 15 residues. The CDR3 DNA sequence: TGCGCCAGCAGCTTGGTGGCTAGCGGACCCTACGAGCAGTACTTC. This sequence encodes CASSLVASGPYEQYF.

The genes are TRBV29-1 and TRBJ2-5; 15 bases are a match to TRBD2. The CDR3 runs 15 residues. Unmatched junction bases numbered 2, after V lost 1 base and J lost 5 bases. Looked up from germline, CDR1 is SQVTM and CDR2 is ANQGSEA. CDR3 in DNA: TGCAGCGTTGAAGGGACTAGCGGGGGGGAGGAGACCCAGTACTTC. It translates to CSVEGTSGGEETQYF.

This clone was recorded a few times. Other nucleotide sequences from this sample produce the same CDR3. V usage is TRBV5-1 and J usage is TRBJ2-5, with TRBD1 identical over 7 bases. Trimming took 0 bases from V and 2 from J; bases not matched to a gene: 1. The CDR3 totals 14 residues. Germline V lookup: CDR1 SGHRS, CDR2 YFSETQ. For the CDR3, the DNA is TGCGCCAGCAGCTTGGCGGGACAGCAAGAGACCCAGTACTTC. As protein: CASSLAGQQETQYF. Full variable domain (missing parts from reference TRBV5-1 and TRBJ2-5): KAGVTQTPRYLIKTRGQQVTLSCSPISGHRSVSWYQQTPGQGLQFLFEYFSETQRNKGNFPGRFSGRQFSNSRSEMNVSTLELGDSALYLCASSLAGQQETQYFGPGTRLLVL.

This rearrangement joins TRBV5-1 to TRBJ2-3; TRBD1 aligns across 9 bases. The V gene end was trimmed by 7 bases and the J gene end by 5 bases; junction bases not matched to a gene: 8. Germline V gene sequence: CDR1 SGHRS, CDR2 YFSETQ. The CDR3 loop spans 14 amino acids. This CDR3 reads CASGLNRGQDTQYF. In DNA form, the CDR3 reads TGCGCCAGCGGCCTTAACAGGGGGCAAGATACGCAGTATTTT. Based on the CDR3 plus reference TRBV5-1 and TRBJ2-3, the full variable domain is KAGVTQTPRYLIKTRGQQVTLSCSPISGHRSVSWYQQTPGQGLQFLFEYFSETQRNKGNFPGRFSGRQFSNSRSEMNVSTLELGDSALYLCASGLNRGQDTQYFGPGTRLTVL.

The CDR3 loop reads CASSSGGLYGYTF. In DNA form, the CDR3 reads TGTGCCAGCAGCTCCGGGGGGTTGTATGGCTACACCTTC. The V gene is TRBV28, the J gene TRBJ1-2; TRBD1 is a possible D gene (5 bases). Per germline, CDR1 MDHEN and CDR2 SYDVKM. The CDR3 sequence is 13 residues long. The germline V and J ends were trimmed by 6 bases and 5 bases, with 13 bases remaining between them.

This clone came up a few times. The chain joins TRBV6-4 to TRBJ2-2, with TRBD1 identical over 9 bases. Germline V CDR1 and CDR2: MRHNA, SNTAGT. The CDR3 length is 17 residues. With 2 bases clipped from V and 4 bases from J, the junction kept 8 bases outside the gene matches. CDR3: CASSDTYGQGTTGELFF. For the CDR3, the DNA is TGTGCCAGCAGTGACACCTATGGACAGGGGACCACCGGGGAGCTGTTTTTT.

The chain's CDR3 is CASSLSGKEYEQYF. CDR3 bases: TGTGCCAGCAGCTTAAGCGGAAAAGAGTACGAGCAGTACTTC. The chain combines TRBV7-2 with TRBJ2-7; tentatively, D is TRBD2 (5 bases). V lost 2 bases and J lost 4, with 12 bases in between. Per the germline V gene, CDR1 is SGHTA and CDR2 is FQGNSA. The CDR3 is made up of 14 amino acids.

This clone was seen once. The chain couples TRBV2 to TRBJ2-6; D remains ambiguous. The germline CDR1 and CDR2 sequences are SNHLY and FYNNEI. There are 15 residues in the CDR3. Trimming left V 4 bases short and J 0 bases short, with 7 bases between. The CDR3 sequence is CASSATTSGANVLTF. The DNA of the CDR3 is TGTGCCAGCAGTGCAACTACCTCTGGGGCCAACGTCCTGACTTTC.

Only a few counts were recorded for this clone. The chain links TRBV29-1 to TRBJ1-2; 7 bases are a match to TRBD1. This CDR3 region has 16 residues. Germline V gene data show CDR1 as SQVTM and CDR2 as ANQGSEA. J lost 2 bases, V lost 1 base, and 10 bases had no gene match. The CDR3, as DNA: TGCAGCGTTGAAGTCGGCACAGGGGTGGGGAACTATGGCTACACCTTC. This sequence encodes CSVEVGTGVGNYGYTF.

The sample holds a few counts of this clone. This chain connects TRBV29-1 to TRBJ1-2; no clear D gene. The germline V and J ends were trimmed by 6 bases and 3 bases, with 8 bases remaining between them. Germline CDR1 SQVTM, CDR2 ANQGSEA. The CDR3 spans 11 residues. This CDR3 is CSVDGYYGYTF. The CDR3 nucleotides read TGCAGCGTGGACGGATACTATGGCTACACCTTC.

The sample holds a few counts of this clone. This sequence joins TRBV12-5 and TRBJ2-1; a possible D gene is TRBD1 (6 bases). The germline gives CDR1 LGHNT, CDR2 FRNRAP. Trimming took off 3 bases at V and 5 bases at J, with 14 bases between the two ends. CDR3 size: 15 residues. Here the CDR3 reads CASGFRPQGNNEQFF. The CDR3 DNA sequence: TGTGCTAGTGGTTTCCGCCCGCAGGGGAACAATGAGCAGTTCTTC.

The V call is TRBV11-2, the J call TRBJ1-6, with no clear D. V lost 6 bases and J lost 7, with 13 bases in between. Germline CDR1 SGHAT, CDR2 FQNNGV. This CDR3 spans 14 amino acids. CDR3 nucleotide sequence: TGTGCCAGCAGAACCGACAAGGACAATTCACCCCTCCACTTT. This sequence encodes CASRTDKDNSPLHF.

CDR3 amino acids: CASSPHGEPYEQYF. For the CDR3, the DNA is TGCGCCAGCAGCCCACATGGAGAGCCCTACGAGCAGTACTTC. The chain has TRBV5-1 and TRBJ2-7; D not certain. Trimming took 4 bases from V and 2 from J, leaving 13 bases between them. Per germline, CDR1 SGHRS and CDR2 YFSETQ. The CDR3 length is 14 residues.

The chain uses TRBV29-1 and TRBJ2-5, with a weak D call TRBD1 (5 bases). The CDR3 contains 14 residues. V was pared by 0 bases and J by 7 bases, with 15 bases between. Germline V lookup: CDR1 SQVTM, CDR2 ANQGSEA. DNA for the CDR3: TGCAGCGTTGAAGATCGAAGGGGCCGTGGGACCCAGTACTTC. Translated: CSVEDRRGRGTQYF.

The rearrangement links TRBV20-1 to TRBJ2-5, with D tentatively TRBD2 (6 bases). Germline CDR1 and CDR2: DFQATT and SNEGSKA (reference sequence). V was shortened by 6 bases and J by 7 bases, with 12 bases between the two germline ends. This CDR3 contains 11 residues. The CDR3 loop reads CSAPLGGTQYF. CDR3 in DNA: TGCAGTGCGCCCCTCGGGGGGACCCAGTACTTC.

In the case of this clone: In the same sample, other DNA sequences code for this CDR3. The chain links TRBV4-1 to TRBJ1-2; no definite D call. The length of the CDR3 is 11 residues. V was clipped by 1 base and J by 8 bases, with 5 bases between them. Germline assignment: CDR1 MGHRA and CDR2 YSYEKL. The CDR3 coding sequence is TGCGCCAGCAGCCAAGCCGCCGGCTACACCTTC. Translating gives CASSQAAGYTF.

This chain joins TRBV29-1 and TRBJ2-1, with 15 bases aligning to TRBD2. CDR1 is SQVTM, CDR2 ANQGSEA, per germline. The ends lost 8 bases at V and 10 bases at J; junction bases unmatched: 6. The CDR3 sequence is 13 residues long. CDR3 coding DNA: TGCAGCTCTGGGACTAGCGGGGGGCTCGAGCAGTTCTTC. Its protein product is CSSGTSGGLEQFF.

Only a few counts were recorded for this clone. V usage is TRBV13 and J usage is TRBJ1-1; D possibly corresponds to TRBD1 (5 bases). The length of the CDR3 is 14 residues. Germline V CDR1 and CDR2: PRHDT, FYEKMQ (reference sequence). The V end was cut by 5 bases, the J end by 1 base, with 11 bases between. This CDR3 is CASSPIGQNTEAFF. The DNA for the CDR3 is TGTGCCAGCAGCCCGATTGGACAGAACACTGAAGCTTTCTTT.

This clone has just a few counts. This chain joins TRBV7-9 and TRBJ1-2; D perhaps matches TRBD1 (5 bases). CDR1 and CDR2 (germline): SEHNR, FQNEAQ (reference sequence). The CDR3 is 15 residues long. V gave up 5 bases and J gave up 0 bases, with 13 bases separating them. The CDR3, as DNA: TGTGCCAGCAGCCAACAGGCTTTCGCTAACTATGGCTACACCTTC. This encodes CASSQQAFANYGYTF.

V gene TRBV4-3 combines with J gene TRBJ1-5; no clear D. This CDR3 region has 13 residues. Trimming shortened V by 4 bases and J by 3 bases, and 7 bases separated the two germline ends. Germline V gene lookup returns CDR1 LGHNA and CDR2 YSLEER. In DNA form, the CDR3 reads TGCGCCAGCAGCCTAGAGATCAATCAGCCCCAGCATTTT. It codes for CASSLEINQPQHF.

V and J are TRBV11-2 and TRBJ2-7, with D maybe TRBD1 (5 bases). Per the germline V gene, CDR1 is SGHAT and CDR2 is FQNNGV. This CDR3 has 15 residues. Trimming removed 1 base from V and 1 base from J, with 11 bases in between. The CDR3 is CASSLVWTPSYEQYF. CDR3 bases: TGTGCCAGCAGCTTAGTGTGGACACCTTCCTACGAGCAGTACTTC.

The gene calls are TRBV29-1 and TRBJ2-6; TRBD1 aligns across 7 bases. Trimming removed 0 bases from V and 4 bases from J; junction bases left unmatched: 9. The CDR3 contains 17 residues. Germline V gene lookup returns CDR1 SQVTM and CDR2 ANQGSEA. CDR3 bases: TGCAGCGTTGAAGATAGGGACAGAGGGTCGGGGGCCAACGTCCTGACTTTC. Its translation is CSVEDRDRGSGANVLTF.

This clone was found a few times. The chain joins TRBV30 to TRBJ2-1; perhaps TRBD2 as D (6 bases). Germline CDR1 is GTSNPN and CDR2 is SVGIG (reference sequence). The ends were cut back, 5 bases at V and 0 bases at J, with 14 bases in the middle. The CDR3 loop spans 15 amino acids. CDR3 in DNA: TGTGCCTGGGCTAGGCGGGGTAGCTCCTACAATGAGCAGTTCTTC. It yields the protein CAWARRGSSYNEQFF.

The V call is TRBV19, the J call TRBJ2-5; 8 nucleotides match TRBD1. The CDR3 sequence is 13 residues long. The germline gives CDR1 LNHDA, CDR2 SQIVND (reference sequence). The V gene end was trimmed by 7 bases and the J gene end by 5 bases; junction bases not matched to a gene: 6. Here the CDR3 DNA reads TGTGCCAGTAACGACAGGGGAGAGGAGACCCAGTACTTC. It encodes CASNDRGEETQYF.

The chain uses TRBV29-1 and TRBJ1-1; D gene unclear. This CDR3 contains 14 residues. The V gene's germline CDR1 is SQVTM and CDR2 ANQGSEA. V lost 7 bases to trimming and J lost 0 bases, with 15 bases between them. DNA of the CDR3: TGCAGCGGGAGGACCGTTACTTTGAACACTGAAGCTTTCTTT. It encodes CSGRTVTLNTEAFF.

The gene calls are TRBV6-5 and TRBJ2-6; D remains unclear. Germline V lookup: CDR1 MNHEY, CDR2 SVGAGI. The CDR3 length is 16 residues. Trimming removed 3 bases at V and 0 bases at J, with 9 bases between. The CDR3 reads CASSYGRSSGANVLTF. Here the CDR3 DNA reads TGTGCCAGCAGTTATGGTAGGAGCTCTGGGGCCAACGTCCTGACTTTC.

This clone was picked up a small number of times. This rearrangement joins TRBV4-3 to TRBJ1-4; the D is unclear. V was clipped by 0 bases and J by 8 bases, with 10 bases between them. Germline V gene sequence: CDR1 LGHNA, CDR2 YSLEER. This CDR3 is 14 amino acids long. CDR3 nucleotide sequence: TGCGCCAGCAGCCAAGAGCGCAGACTCGAAAAACTGTTTTTT. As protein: CASSQERRLEKLFF.

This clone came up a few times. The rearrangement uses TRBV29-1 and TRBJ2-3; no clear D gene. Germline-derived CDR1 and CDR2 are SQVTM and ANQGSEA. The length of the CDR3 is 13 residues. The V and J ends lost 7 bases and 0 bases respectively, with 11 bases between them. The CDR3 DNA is TGCAGCGATCGGAGTGGGAGCACAGATACGCAGTATTTT. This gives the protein CSDRSGSTDTQYF.

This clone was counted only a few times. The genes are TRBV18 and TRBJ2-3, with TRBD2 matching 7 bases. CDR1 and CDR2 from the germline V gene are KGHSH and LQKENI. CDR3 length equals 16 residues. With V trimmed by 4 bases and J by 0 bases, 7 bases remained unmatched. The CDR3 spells CASSLPAGPSTDTQYF. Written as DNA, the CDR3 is TGTGCCAGCTCACTACCAGCGGGGCCTAGCACAGATACGCAGTATTTT.